The 17 T cell receptor beta chains reported below all come from one sample, sequenced in a study of CD8 T cells in Susac syndrome. RNA in amounts of roughly 0.45 to 1 ug was reverse transcribed with random hexamers. In TCRdb, the immunoSEQ multiplex PCR reads were re-called with MiXCR into one record per CDR3 protein. The sample comprises 210,000 or so distinct CDR3 sequences, approximately 90% of which are singletons, and around 0.15% rests with the top ten. Sequenced: CD8+ T cells from PBMCs. These receptors originate from a human donor with multiple sclerosis.

The genes are TRBV19 and TRBJ2-3, with TRBD2 identical over 13 bases. The CDR3 length is 19 residues. The trim removed 4 bases at V and 0 bases at J, leaving 10 bases unmatched. Germline V gene lookup returns CDR1 LNHDA and CDR2 SQIVND (reference sequence). CDR3 sequence (DNA): TGTGCCAGTAGTACCGGACTAGCGGGGGCGAGACTTAGCACAGATACGCAGTATTTT. The encoded protein is CASSTGLAGARLSTDTQYF.

The genes are TRBV28 and TRBJ1-2; D gene ambiguous. V was trimmed by 2 bases and J by 9 bases, leaving 28 bases between them. Germline CDR1 reads MDHEN; CDR2 reads SYDVKM. This CDR3 comprises 18 residues. CDR3 sequence: CASSLLRSLNVSVLRYTF. DNA for the CDR3: TGTGCCAGCAGTTTACTCAGGAGCTTGAACGTCTCCGTACTGCGCTACACCTTC.

The V gene is TRBV7-2, the J gene TRBJ2-3, with D possibly matching TRBD2 (5 bases). The CDR3 is made up of 16 amino acids. Per germline, CDR1 SGHTA and CDR2 FQGNSA. V was clipped by 1 base and J by 3 bases, with 14 bases between them. The CDR3 here is CASSLGRRGVTDTQYF. CDR3 DNA: TGTGCCAGCAGCTTAGGTCGTCGGGGTGTTACAGATACGCAGTATTTT.

V gene TRBV7-9 combines with J gene TRBJ1-3; D remains unclear. In germline, CDR1 is SEHNR, CDR2 FQNEAQ (reference sequence). CDR3 length: 19 residues. Trimming removed 3 bases at V and 2 bases at J, with 23 bases between. CDR3 DNA sequence: TGTGCCAGCAGCTTCGGGTTGGACCCCAAGAAGGTGGCTGGAAACACCATATATTTT. Protein product: CASSFGLDPKKVAGNTIYF.

V gene TRBV7-9 combines with J gene TRBJ1-6, with D possibly being TRBD1 (5 bases). The CDR3 has 15 amino acids. Germline lookup yields CDR1 SEHNR and CDR2 FQNEAQ (reference sequence). V shed 1 base and J shed 4 bases, with 8 bases lying between them. CDR3 sequence reads: CASSLDGAYNSPLHF. In nucleotides, the CDR3 is TGTGCCAGCAGCTTAGACGGGGCTTATAATTCACCCCTCCACTTT. The full variable domain, with the rest looked up from reference TRBV7-9 and TRBJ1-6, is DTGVSQNPRHKITKRGQNVTFRCDPISEHNRLYWYRQTLGQGPEFLTYFQNEAQLEKSRLLSDRFSAERPKGSFSTLEIQRTEQGDSAMYLCASSLDGAYNSPLHFGNGTRLTVT.

The V and J genes are TRBV29-1 and TRBJ1-2; possible D gene TRBD1, 5 bases. Germline V lookup: CDR1 SQVTM, CDR2 ANQGSEA. This CDR3 has 13 amino acids. Deletions cut 7 bases from V and 2 bases from J, with 14 bases between. This CDR3 is CSAEGRENYGYTF. The CDR3 DNA is TGCAGCGCCGAGGGCAGGGAAAACTATGGCTACACCTTC.

This chain joins TRBV27 and TRBJ2-7; D uncertain. The V and J ends lost 5 bases and 0 bases respectively, with 5 bases between them. Per the germline V gene, CDR1 is MNHEY and CDR2 is SMNVEV (reference sequence). The CDR3 consists of 12 residues. CDR3 sequence (DNA): TGTGCCAGCAGTCCCAACTCCTACGAGCAGTACTTC. As protein: CASSPNSYEQYF.

V usage is TRBV24-1 and J usage is TRBJ2-1; D perhaps matches TRBD1 (5 bases). Germline V gene data show CDR1 as KGHDR and CDR2 as SFDVKD. Deletions cut 2 bases from V and 3 bases from J, with 19 bases between. The CDR3 length is 18 residues. CDR3 coding DNA: TGTGCCACCAGTGATTCAGGGCTGATTCCACTTATCTACAATGAGCAGTTCTTC. It encodes CATSDSGLIPLIYNEQFF.

The chain carries TRBV6-5 and TRBJ2-2, with a possible D match to TRBD1 (6 bases). Germline assignment: CDR1 MNHEY and CDR2 SVGAGI. V lost 1 base, J lost 3 bases, and 12 bases lay in between. This CDR3 is 16 amino acids long. In nucleotides, the CDR3 is TGTGCCAGCAGTTACTTCCAGGGGTCTTACACCGGGGAGCTGTTTTTT. Protein: CASSYFQGSYTGELFF.

The CDR3 nucleotides read TGTGCCACCCAAGAACTAGGGCAGACTAATGAAAAACTGTTTTTT. As protein: CATQELGQTNEKLFF. V usage is TRBV15 and J usage is TRBJ1-4; no reliable D call. The CDR3 consists of 15 residues. V lost 8 bases, J lost 2 bases, and 15 bases lay in between. Germline lookup yields CDR1 LNHNV and CDR2 YYDKDF (reference sequence).

V is TRBV4-1 and J is TRBJ1-1; D is possibly TRBD1 (6 bases). The length of the CDR3 is 14 residues. Germline V gene sequence: CDR1 MGHRA, CDR2 YSYEKL. Trimming took 5 bases from V and 8 from J, leaving 18 bases between them. The CDR3 bases are TGCGCCAGCAGCGAGGGGACACTCCTGAAAGAAGCTTTCTTT. Its translation is CASSEGTLLKEAFF.

The chain couples TRBV5-6 to TRBJ1-4; perhaps TRBD1 as D (5 bases). V was clipped by 4 bases and J by 6 bases, with 13 bases between them. Germline V lookup: CDR1 SGHDT, CDR2 YYEEEE. The CDR3 has 14 amino acids. Written as DNA, the CDR3 is TGTGCCAGCAGCCTGGCGGGGACGGATGAAAAACTGTTTTTT. Translated: CASSLAGTDEKLFF.

A single count supports this clonotype. V gene TRBV7-6 combines with J gene TRBJ1-5, with 7 bases lining up with TRBD1. The CDR3 covers 19 residues. Germline CDR1 is SGHVS and CDR2 is FNYEAQ. The V and J ends lost 5 bases and 1 base, in that order; junction bases with no gene match: 17. In nucleotides, the CDR3 is TGTGCCAGCAGCCCCCAGCTACGACAGGGAGTGAGGAGCAATCAGCCCCAGCATTTT. It codes for CASSPQLRQGVRSNQPQHF.

Comment on this clonotype: One end of the junction does not line up with germline, which may come from a read error. The chain joins TRBV7-9 to TRBJ1-2; 7 bases are a match to TRBD1. The CDR3 has 12 residues. Per germline, CDR1 SEHNR and CDR2 FQNEAQ (reference sequence). The CDR3 loop reads CASSVTGTERAF. The CDR3 DNA reads TGTGCCAGCAGCGTTACCGGGACAGAAAGGGCCTTC.

This clonotype was counted once. Germline is not matched at one junction end, which may reflect a read error. The V call is TRBV7-7, the J call TRBJ2-1, with D possibly TRBD2 on 6 matching bases. CDR1 is SSHAT, CDR2 FNYEAQ, per germline (reference sequence). The CDR3 has 13 residues. Here the CDR3 DNA reads TGTGCTAGCAGCTTAGCGGCGGGAAATGAGCAGTTCTTC. Protein product: CASSLAAGNEQFF.

CDR3 sequence (DNA): TGTGCCTGGAGTGTCGCCAGGGACGCGTACGAGCAGTACTTC. It encodes CAWSVARDAYEQYF. The V and J genes are TRBV30 and TRBJ2-7; D may match TRBD1 or TRBD2 (5 bases each). Trimming removed 0 bases from V and 4 bases from J, with 13 bases in between. Germline CDR1 reads GTSNPN; CDR2 reads SVGIG (reference sequence). CDR3 length: 14 residues. Full variable domain (outside the CDR3, taken from reference TRBV30 and TRBJ2-7): SQTIHQWPATLVQPVGSPLSLECTVEGTSNPNLYWYRQAAGRGLQLLFYSVGIGQISSEVPQNLSASRPQDRQFILSSKKLLLSDSGFYLCAWSVARDAYEQYFGPGTRLTVT.

V usage is TRBV4-1 and J usage is TRBJ2-2; no reliable D call. This CDR3 spans 18 amino acids. The V gene's germline CDR1 is MGHRA and CDR2 YSYEKL. The ends were cut back, 0 bases at V and 4 bases at J, with 18 bases in the middle. The CDR3 region is CASSQEGRIRPSTGELFF. CDR3 bases: TGCGCCAGCAGCCAAGAGGGTAGAATAAGACCTTCCACCGGGGAGCTGTTTTTT.